A selection of T cell receptor beta chains follows, all from one sample in a study of preoperative IRX-2 immunotherapy in early breast cancer. Produced via immunoSEQ multiplex PCR; TCRdb's table is partial and in-frame only. The data contain about 3,300 clones, around 80% of them singletons. The sample here was tumor tissue, taken after IRX-2 immunotherapy. The source of these receptors is a human donor with breast cancer. Each CDR3 is given with its conserved first and last residue. A D gene is named only where the DNA matches it firmly. Clone size, where shown, is once, few, many, or a class for clones that have expanded.

-	once	TRBJ1-1	TRBV11-3	TGTGCCAGCAGCTTGAGGGCTTGGGGGACTGAAGCTTTCTTT	CASSLRAWGTEAFF
-	-	TRBJ2-6	TRBV19	TGTGCCAGTACCGCAAGGGGATCTGGGGCCAACGTCCTGACTTTC	CASTARGSGANVLTF
TRBD1	-	TRBJ2-3	TRBV6-8	TGTGCCACCGCCGACAGGGGGCCCTCAGATACGCAGTATTTT	CATADRGPSDTQYF
-	-	TRBJ1-4	TRBV30	TGTGCCTGGAGTGTACCCAGGGTGGGTGAAAAACTGTTTTTT	CAWSVPRVGEKLFF
-	-	TRBJ1-4	TRBV5-1	TGCGCCAGCAGCTTGGGCAGGGCAGCAACTAATGAAAAACTGTTTTTT	CASSLGRAATNEKLFF
-	-	TRBJ2-5	TRBV19	TGTGCCAGTTCGGCGGGGCGAGAGACCCAGTACTTC	CASSAGRETQYF
-	large	TRBJ2-5	TRBV6-8	TGTGCCAGCAGTTACTCCCTTCAGGGACCCGAAGGGACCCAGTACTTC	CASSYSLQGPEGTQYF
-	once	TRBJ1-3	TRBV11-3	TGTGCCAGCAGCTACTTGGGCGTCACCGACTCTGGAAACACCATATATTTT	CASSYLGVTDSGNTIYF
-	-	TRBJ1-5	TRBV28	TGTGCCAGCAGTTTGTCACAGGGAAATCAGCCCCAGCATTTT	CASSLSQGNQPQHF
-	-	TRBJ1-5	TRBV11-3	TGTGCCAGCAGCTTGTCGGCAGGGAATCAGCCCCAGCATTTT	CASSLSAGNQPQHF
-	-	TRBJ2-3	TRBV11-3	TGTGCCAGCAGCCGCGAGGGACTGACCACAGATACGCAGTATTTT	CASSREGLTTDTQYF
-	-	TRBJ2-7	TRBV6-8	TGTGCCAGCAGTTCCAACCTGAGGGGCGACGAGCAGTACTTC	CASSSNLRGDEQYF
-	-	TRBJ2-7	TRBV14	TGTGCCAGCAGCCAACTGCCTCGCTACGAGCAGTACTTC	CASSQLPRYEQYF
TRBD1	-	TRBJ1-5	TRBV11-3	TGTGCCAGCAGCTCCGGACAGGGCGCGACTCAGCCCCAGCATTTT	CASSSGQGATQPQHF
-	-	TRBJ1-4	TRBV6-8	TGTGCCAGCAGCCGCATGGAGTTGAAAAAACTGTTTTTT	CASSRMELKKLFF
TRBD1	large	TRBJ2-1	TRBV11-3	TGTGCCAGCAGCCTCCCGACAGGGGGCCTCTACAATGAGCAGTTCTTC	CASSLPTGGLYNEQFF
TRBD1	-	TRBJ1-2	TRBV28	TGTGCCAGCAGTCTAGGGGGCCTAGCTAACTATGGCTACACCTTC	CASSLGGLANYGYTF
TRBD2	-	TRBJ2-1	TRBV11-3	TGTGCCAGCAGCCTACGGACTAGCGGGCCCTACAATGAGCAGTTCTTC	CASSLRTSGPYNEQFF
TRBD2	-	TRBJ2-5	TRBV11-3	TGTGCCAGCAGCCTTCGGACTAGCGGGAGTAAAGAGACCCAGTACTTC	CASSLRTSGSKETQYF
-	-	TRBJ1-5	TRBV30	TGTGCCTGGGGACATTTGGACCAGCCCCAGCATTTT	CAWGHLDQPQHF
-	-	TRBJ2-5	TRBV7-7	TGTGCCAGCAGCTTGGGGGTGGGGGCCAGAGAGACCCAGTACTTC	CASSLGVGARETQYF
-	-	TRBJ2-6	TRBV18	TGTGCCAGCTCACCACCGAGCGGGCGTGGGGCCAACGTCCTGACTTTC	CASSPPSGRGANVLTF
TRBD1	-	TRBJ2-5	TRBV19	TGTGCCAGTAGTTTAGGGACAGTTCAAGAGACCCAGTACTTC	CASSLGTVQETQYF